This is a list of T cell receptor beta chains from one sample in a study of control samples from healthy donors and cancer patients. Some clones are missing from TCRdb's copy, which holds only in-frame ones; the method was immunoSEQ multiplex PCR. The table has around 110,000 clones, roughly nine tenths seen once. The sample taken for sequencing was PBMCs. The receptors were gathered from a woman aged 50 to 65 with colorectal cancer. Each CDR3 is given with its conserved first and last residue. D genes are given only for firm matches. Clone size, where shown, is once, few, many, or a class for clones that have expanded.

size	D	V	J	CDR3	DNA
.	TRBD1	TRBV19	TRBJ1-4	CASSIRQGAEKLFF	TGTGCCAGTAGTATACGACAGGGCGCCGAAAAACTGTTTTTT
.	.	TRBV7-3	TRBJ1-5	CASSPWGREGWNQPQHF	TGTGCCAGCAGTCCATGGGGCAGGGAGGGATGGAATCAGCCCCAGCATTTT
.	.	TRBV6-5	TRBJ2-3	CASTRRPFTDTQYF	TGTGCCAGCACCCGCCGGCCTTTCACAGATACGCAGTATTTT
once	TRBD2	TRBV7-8	TRBJ2-3	CASSFLTSSYTDTQYF	TGTGCCAGCAGCTTCCTGACTAGCTCTTACACAGATACGCAGTATTTT
.	TRBD2	TRBV6-5	TRBJ2-3	CASRATSGSTDTQYF	TGTGCCAGCAGAGCCACTAGCGGAAGCACAGATACGCAGTATTTT
few	TRBD1	TRBV29-1	TRBJ2-3	CSTKTGNTDTQYF	TGCAGCACGAAGACAGGGAATACGGATACGCAGTATTTT
.	TRBD1	TRBV9	TRBJ2-7	CASSRLLGQGLFEQYF	TGTGCCAGCAGCCGACTTCTGGGACAGGGCTTATTCGAGCAGTACTTC
once	TRBD1	TRBV6-5	TRBJ1-1	CASRRDRGAFF	TGTGCCAGCAGGAGGGACAGGGGAGCTTTCTTT
.	.	TRBV15	TRBJ2-5	CATSRDQGGETQYF	TGTGCCACCAGCAGAGATCAGGGCGGGGAGACCCAGTACTTC
.	.	TRBV28	TRBJ1-5	CASKWAGGNQPQHF	TGTGCCAGCAAGTGGGCAGGTGGCAATCAGCCCCAGCATTTT
.	.	TRBV27	TRBJ1-2	CASSRTDRPYGYTF	TGTGCCAGCAGTAGGACAGACCGACCCTATGGCTACACCTTC
.	TRBD2	TRBV5-1	TRBJ2-3	CASSLAYSGGAADTQYF	TGCGCCAGCAGCTTGGCCTATAGCGGGGGGGCAGCAGATACGCAGTATTTT
.	.	TRBV11-2	TRBJ1-3	CASSLSTVGNTIYF	TGTGCCAGCAGCTTAAGTACGGTTGGAAACACCATATATTTT
.	TRBD1	TRBV5-1	TRBJ1-2	CASSLRGLGDGYTF	TGCGCCAGCAGCTTGAGGGGGCTTGGCGATGGCTACACCTTC
once	.	TRBV2	TRBJ1-4	CASRLQRQRTEKLFF	TGTGCCAGCAGACTTCAGAGACAGCGTACCGAAAAACTGTTTTTT
.	.	TRBV6-1	TRBJ2-7	CASSEKPPPTYEQYF	TGTGCCAGCAGTGAGAAGCCACCCCCCACCTACGAGCAGTACTTC
.	.	TRBV30	TRBJ2-1	CAWSVEYRRGHNEQFF	TGTGCCTGGAGTGTAGAGTATAGGCGGGGCCACAATGAGCAGTTCTTC
.	TRBD1	TRBV16	TRBJ1-2	CASTLTGVDGYTF	TGTGCCAGCACCCTGACAGGGGTTGATGGCTACACCTTC
few	.	TRBV7-9	TRBJ2-1	CASSLAGINNEQFF	TGTGCCAGCAGCTTAGCAGGGATTAACAATGAGCAGTTCTTC
.	.	TRBV25-1	TRBJ1-1	CASSEFGENTEAFF	TGTGCCAGCAGTGAATTCGGGGAGAACACTGAAGCTTTCTTT
once	.	TRBV12-3/TRBV12-4	TRBJ2-7	CASSNRDEQYF	TGTGCCAGCAGCAACAGGGACGAGCAGTACTTC
.	.	TRBV11-1	TRBJ2-5	CASSLDLGEGETQYF	TGTGCCAGCAGCTTAGATCTCGGTGAGGGGGAGACCCAGTACTTC
.	.	TRBV7-3	TRBJ1-2	CASSLYRQGGPAAGYTF	TGTGCCAGCAGCTTATACCGCCAGGGAGGCCCTGCGGCCGGCTACACCTTC
.	.	TRBV10-3	TRBJ2-1	CAISESNVNEQFF	TGTGCCATCAGTGAGTCGAATGTCAATGAGCAGTTCTTC
.	.	TRBV10-2	TRBJ2-5	CASSLQGETQYF	TGCGCCAGCAGCCTCCAAGGGGAGACCCAGTACTTC
.	.	TRBV2	TRBJ2-5	CASKIAARTWGEAQYF	TGTGCCAGCAAAATCGCCGCGCGAACCTGGGGAGAGGCCCAGTACTTC
once	TRBD2	TRBV2	TRBJ2-2	CASSERASGYGGELFF	TGTGCCAGCAGTGAAAGGGCTAGCGGATATGGCGGGGAGCTGTTTTTT
.	TRBD1	TRBV19	TRBJ2-7	CASSPTGVEQYF	TGTGCCAGTAGTCCGACAGGGGTCGAGCAGTACTTC
.	.	TRBV28	TRBJ2-1	CASSLDTKDDYNEQFF	TGTGCCAGCAGTTTGGATACTAAGGACGACTACAATGAGCAGTTCTTC
.	TRBD1	TRBV2	TRBJ2-1	CASKGQGSRNEQFF	TGTGCCAGCAAGGGACAGGGGTCCCGGAATGAGCAGTTCTTC
many	TRBD1	TRBV19	TRBJ2-2	CATRDRARAGELFF	TGTGCCACTAGGGACAGGGCTCGGGCCGGGGAGCTGTTTTTT
.	.	TRBV12-3/TRBV12-4	TRBJ1-2	CASTPLGPYGYTF	TGTGCCAGCACCCCTCTAGGGCCCTATGGCTACACCTTC
.	TRBD2	TRBV10-2	TRBJ2-1	CASSESGREGQFF	TGCGCCAGCAGTGAGTCCGGGCGGGAGGGCCAGTTCTTC
.	.	TRBV6-4	TRBJ2-2	CASSDSDGTGELFF	TGTGCCAGCAGTGACTCGGACGGGACCGGGGAGCTGTTTTTT
.	TRBD1	TRBV29-1	TRBJ1-1	CSVIQGAMGTEAFF	TGCAGCGTTATTCAGGGGGCAATGGGCACTGAAGCTTTCTTT
.	.	TRBV7-2	TRBJ2-1	CASSLAGRRLQFF	TGTGCCAGCAGCTTAGCGGGGCGACGATTGCAGTTCTTC